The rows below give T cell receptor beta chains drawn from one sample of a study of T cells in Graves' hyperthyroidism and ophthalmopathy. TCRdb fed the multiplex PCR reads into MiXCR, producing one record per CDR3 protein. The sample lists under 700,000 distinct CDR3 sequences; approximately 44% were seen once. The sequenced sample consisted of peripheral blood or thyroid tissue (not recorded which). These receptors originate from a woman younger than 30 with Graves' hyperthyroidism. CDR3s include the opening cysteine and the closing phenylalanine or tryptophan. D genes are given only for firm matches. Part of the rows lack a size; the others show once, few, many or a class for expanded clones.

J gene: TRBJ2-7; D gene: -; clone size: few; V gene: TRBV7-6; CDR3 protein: CASSQIGLASYEQYF; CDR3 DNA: TGTGCCAGCAGCCAGATCGGGCTAGCTTCCTACGAGCAGTACTTC
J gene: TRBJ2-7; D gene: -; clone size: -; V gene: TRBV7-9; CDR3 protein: CASSQDWSSGSYEQYF; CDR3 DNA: TGTGCCAGCAGCCAAGATTGGAGTAGCGGCTCCTACGAGCAGTACTTC
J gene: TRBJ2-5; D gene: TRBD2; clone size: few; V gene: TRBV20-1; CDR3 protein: CSARLAGAQETQYF; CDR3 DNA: TGCAGTGCTAGGCTAGCGGGAGCCCAAGAGACCCAGTACTTC
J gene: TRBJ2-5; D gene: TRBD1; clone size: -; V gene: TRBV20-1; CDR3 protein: CSGGQGETQYF; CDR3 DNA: TGCAGTGGGGGACAGGGGGAGACCCAGTACTTC
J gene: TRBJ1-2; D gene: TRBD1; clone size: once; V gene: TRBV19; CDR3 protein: CASSSHGTAYGYTF; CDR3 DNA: TGTGCCAGTAGTTCCCACGGGACAGCCTATGGCTACACCTTC
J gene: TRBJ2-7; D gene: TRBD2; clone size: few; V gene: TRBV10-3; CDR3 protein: CASSEKREIYEQYF; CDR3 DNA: TGTGCCAGCAGTGAGAAGCGGGAGATTTACGAGCAGTACTTC
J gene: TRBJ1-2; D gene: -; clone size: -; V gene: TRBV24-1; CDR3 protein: CATSGPGPANGYTF; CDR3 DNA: TGTGCCACCAGTGGGCCGGGACCTGCGAATGGCTACACCTTC
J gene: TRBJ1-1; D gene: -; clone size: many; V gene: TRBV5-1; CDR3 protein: CASSLAEWTEAFF; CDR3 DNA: TGCGCCAGCAGCTTGGCCGAGTGGACTGAAGCTTTCTTT
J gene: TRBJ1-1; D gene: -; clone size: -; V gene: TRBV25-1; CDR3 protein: CASSLTLLNTEAFF; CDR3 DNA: TGTGCCAGCAGTTTAACTCTGTTGAACACTGAAGCTTTCTTT
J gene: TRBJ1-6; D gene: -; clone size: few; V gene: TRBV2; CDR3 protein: CASSHTGTGSPLHF; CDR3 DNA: TGTGCCAGCAGTCACACAGGGACCGGGTCACCCCTCCACTTT
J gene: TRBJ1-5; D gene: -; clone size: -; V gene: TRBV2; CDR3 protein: CASRATGSNQPQHF; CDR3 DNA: TGTGCCAGCAGAGCGACAGGCAGCAATCAGCCCCAGCATTTT
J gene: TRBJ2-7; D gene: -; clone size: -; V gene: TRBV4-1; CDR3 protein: CASSQDWEEQYF; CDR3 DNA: TGCGCCAGCAGCCAAGATTGGGAGGAGCAGTACTTC
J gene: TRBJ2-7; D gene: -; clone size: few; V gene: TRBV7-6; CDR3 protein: CASSQKTGLGEQYF; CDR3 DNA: TGCGCCAGCAGCCAAAAAACAGGGTTGGGCGAGCAGTACTTC
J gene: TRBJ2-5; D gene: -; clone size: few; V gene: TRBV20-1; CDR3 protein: CSARDDPETQYF; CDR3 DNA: TGCAGTGCTAGAGATGATCCAGAGACCCAGTACTTC
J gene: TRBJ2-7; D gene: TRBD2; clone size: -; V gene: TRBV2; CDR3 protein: CASSDTTSGSWHEQYF; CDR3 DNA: TGTGCCAGCAGTGACACAACTAGCGGGAGTTGGCATGAGCAGTACTTC
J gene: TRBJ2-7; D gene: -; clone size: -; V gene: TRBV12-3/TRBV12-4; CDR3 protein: CASSPNQGRNEQYF; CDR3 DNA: TGTGCCAGCAGTCCCAATCAGGGGAGAAACGAGCAGTACTTC
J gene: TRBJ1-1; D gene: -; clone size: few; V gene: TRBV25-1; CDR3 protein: CASSAREGQGVTEAFF; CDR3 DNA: TGTGCCAGCAGTGCTAGAGAGGGGCAGGGAGTTACTGAAGCTTTCTTT
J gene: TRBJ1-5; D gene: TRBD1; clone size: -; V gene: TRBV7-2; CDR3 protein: CASSLAARGAPQHF; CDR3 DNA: TGTGCCAGCAGCTTAGCGGCCAGGGGGGCTCCCCAGCATTTT
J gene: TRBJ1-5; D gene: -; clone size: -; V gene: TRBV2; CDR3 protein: CASSTRGDQPQHF; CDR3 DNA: TGTGCCAGCAGCACGCGGGGGGATCAGCCCCAGCATTTT
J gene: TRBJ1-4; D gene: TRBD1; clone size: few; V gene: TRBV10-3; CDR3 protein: CAISVRGDRQIPVGNEKLFF; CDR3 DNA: TGTGCCATCAGTGTTCGGGGGGACAGGCAAATCCCCGTTGGAAATGAAAAACTGTTTTTT
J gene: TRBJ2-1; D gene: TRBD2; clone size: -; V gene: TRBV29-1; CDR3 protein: CSVALAGSGNEQFF; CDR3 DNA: TGCAGCGTTGCGCTAGCGGGATCCGGCAATGAGCAGTTCTTC
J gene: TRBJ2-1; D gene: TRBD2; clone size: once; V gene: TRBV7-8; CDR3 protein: CASSIEWLAGGYNEQFF; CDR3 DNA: TGTGCCAGTAGTATTGAATGGCTAGCGGGAGGTTACAATGAGCAGTTCTTC
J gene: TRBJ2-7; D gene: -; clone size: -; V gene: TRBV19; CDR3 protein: CASSWDLGYEQYF; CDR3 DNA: TGTGCCAGTAGTTGGGACTTGGGCTACGAGCAGTACTTC
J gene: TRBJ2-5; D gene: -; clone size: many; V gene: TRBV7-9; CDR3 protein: CASSWDGKETQYF; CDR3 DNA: TGTGCCAGCAGCTGGGACGGCAAAGAGACCCAGTACTTC
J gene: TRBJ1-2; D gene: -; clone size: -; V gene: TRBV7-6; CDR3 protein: CASSAGGHSKLNYGYTF; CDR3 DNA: TGTGCCAGCAGCGCGGGAGGTCATTCGAAACTAAACTATGGCTACACCTTC